This is a list of T cell receptor beta chains from one sample in a study of blood T cell repertoires in COVID-19. Sequencing used immunoSEQ multiplex PCR; TCRdb keeps in-frame clones, though not all of them. The sample has about 180,000 clones, 85% seen once. Material: PBMCs or T cells enriched from blood (not recorded which). The receptors stem from a middle-aged man who had recovered from COVID-19. The conserved cysteine and the conserved F or W are not part of the CDR3 here.

V: TRBV19; CDR3: ASSDSRVSGNTIY
V: TRBV24-1; CDR3: ATSDPYNSPLH
V: TRBV12-3/TRBV12-4; CDR3: ASSRLADNEQF
V: TRBV24-1; CDR3: ATSDFTSGQPQH
V: TRBV4-1; CDR3: ASSQEIRASYEQY
V: TRBV19; CDR3: ASSTPHLARGDIQY
V: TRBV11-2; CDR3: ASSSAGAPTLSYEQY
V: TRBV7-3; CDR3: ASSLTVASTDTQY
V: TRBV24-1; CDR3: ATSDSSRGPYNEQF
V: TRBV7-8; CDR3: ASSLGTMEQPQH
V: TRBV18; CDR3: ASSLSLTGQETQY
V: TRBV14; CDR3: ASSPLGQGMNTEAF
V: TRBV24-1; CDR3: ATTMTGASHT
V: TRBV6-5; CDR3: ASSPLVTGELF
V: TRBV2; CDR3: ASSETAVNYEQY
V: TRBV4-1; CDR3: ASSHRGEGLNQPQH
V: TRBV2; CDR3: ASSAGADYGYT
V: TRBV5-1; CDR3: ASSFLRDTEAF
V: TRBV30; CDR3: AWSDRQGAPGELF
V: TRBV29-1; CDR3: SVEGVADQETQY
V: TRBV19; CDR3: ASSIYQGMNQPQH
V: TRBV13; CDR3: ASSYGTGELF
V: TRBV24-1; CDR3: ATAPSGGASNEQF
V: TRBV9; CDR3: ASSVDGYSTEAF
V: TRBV5-6; CDR3: ASSLGLHQALH
V: TRBV2; CDR3: ASRGTSGRGNAGELF
V: TRBV7-9; CDR3: ASSKRLAGDEQF
V: TRBV29-1; CDR3: SVEAYRQGAVGYT
V: TRBV19; CDR3: ASSIRGHDRVNYGYT